This entry is about one T cell receptor beta chain. This clone was seen just once. What antigen it recognizes has not been identified. Base qualities are not provided; no much larger clone lies one nucleotide away. In the paper's terms, the time point label means: cells obtained before transplantation from donor or recipient. CD3+CD4+ and CD3+CD8+ populations were FACS-sorted from unstimulated pre-transplant donor and recipient cells taken from spleen or lymph nodes. The record originates from a study of graft-versus-host responses after intestinal transplantation (dated by TCRdb to 2020 to 2023). Regarding the complete study: The transplants that recipients received were multivisceral, liver-intestinal, or isolated intestinal. Every recipient was given anti-thymocyte globulin induction, then maintenance tacrolimus and steroids for about 3 years. After intestinal transplantation, graft-versus-host and host-versus-graft alloreactive T cell clones in the graft, circulation and bone marrow were tracked using bulk TCR-beta CDR3 sequencing. Alloreactive clones were identified by sequencing pre-transplant mixed lymphocyte reaction products and comparing them with unstimulated pre-transplant donor and recipient T cells. Of the 20 to 25 intestinal transplant recipients enrolled in the cohort, one of whom was a retransplant, 3 patients without pretransplant specimens were excluded. A peak of at least 4% donor T cells among recipient peripheral blood mononuclear cells was the definition used for donor T cell macrochimerism. Rather than being sequenced by the commercial service, samples from a few later patients were sequenced in-house on an Illumina MiSeq and processed with MiXCR. Summary of the overall study and its limitations: The conclusions were limited by the relatively low number and heterogeneity of the intestinal transplant patients. GvH clones were detected in recipient bone marrow, and some appeared earlier in ileal mucosa or blood, consistent with an intestinal mucosal origin. In patients with donor T cell macrochimerism, the allografts had high GvH to HvG T cell clonal ratios. Early after transplant, peak levels of circulating GvH clones were found to be associated with declines in HvG clones.

The receptor library was made with the immunoSEQ multiplex PCR assay. For most patients, genomic DNA was isolated with the Qiagen DNeasy Blood and Tissue Kit and shipped frozen to Adaptive Biotechnologies for TCR sequencing. High-throughput TCR-beta CDR3 sequencing of genomic DNA from most patients was performed by Adaptive Biotechnologies. Per the authors' processing: Adaptive's ImmunoSEQ software was the source of the TCR sequencing data for about 20 patients, while three other patients were processed with MiXCR and VDJtools. CD4 versus CD8 sorting errors were corrected by removing sequences found in both subsets at a frequency ratio below 5:1. Because the origin of CDR3 nucleotide sequences shared between donor and recipient could not be assigned, those sequences were removed. To be classed as alloreactive, a clone needed at least 2-fold expansion over unstimulated cells and a minimum CFSE-low frequency of 0.002% (template counts) or 0.001% (read counts). Mappable clones were those detected in sequenced pre-transplant spleen, lymph node, or MLR CFSE-low populations of the donor or recipient. The cumulative frequency of alloreactive clones was calculated as a percentage of all sequences, weighted by copy number. Drawn from immuneACCESS, this table holds only the in-frame rearrangements with V and J called that TCRdb kept. Clones are partly lost; checked studies trace under half to an unresolved V gene and leave the rest unexplained. V and J calls and clone size are given by that table; D and trimming were obtained from the DNA. The sample data list over 55,000 clones, and over 75% of these were observed just once. The ten largest clones add up to 0.39% of the sample.

Measured from the cysteine to the phenylalanine, the CDR3 is 15 residues long. Kept here is only the CDR3 DNA, which spans 45 bases and is read in frame from base 1. Clipping removes 5 bases from V and 2 bases from J, with 4 as the unmatched junction base count. According to the germline V gene (reference sequence), CDR1 reads SEHNR and CDR2 reads FQNEAQ. The V and J genes are TRBV7-9 and TRBJ2-1, with 9 junctional bases fitting TRBD1. The source material was unstimulated CD4+ T cells sorted from spleen or lymph node cells, sampled before transplant. The sequence was obtained from a human donor who was the organ donor for an intestinal transplant. The CDR3 reads CASSRTGAPYNEQFF. The DNA sequence reads TGTGCCAGCAGCCGGACAGGGGCCCCCTACAATGAGCAGTTCTTC.